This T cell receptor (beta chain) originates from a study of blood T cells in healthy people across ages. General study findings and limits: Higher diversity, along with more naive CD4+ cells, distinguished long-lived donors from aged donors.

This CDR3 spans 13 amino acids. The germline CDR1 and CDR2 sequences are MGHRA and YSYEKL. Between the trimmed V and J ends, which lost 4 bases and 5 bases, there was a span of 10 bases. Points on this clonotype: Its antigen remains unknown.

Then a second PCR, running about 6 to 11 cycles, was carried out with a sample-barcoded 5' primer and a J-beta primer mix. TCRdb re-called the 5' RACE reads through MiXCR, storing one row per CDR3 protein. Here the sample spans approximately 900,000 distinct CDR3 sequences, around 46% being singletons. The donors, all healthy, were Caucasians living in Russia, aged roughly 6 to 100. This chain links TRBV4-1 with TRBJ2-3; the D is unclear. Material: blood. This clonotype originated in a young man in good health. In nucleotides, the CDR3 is TGCGCCAGCAGCCGATACCAAGGAGATACGCAGTATTTT. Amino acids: CASSRYQGDTQYF.